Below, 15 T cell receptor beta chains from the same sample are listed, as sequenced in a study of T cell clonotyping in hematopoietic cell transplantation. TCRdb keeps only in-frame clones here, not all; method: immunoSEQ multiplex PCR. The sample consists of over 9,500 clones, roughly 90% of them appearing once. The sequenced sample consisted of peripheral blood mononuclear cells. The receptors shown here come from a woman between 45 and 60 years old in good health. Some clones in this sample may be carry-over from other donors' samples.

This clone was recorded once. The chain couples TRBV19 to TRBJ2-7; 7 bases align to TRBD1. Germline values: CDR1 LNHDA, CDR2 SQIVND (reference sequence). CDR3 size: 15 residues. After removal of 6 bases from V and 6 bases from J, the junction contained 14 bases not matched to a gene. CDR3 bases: TGTGCCAGTAGACTACAGGGGATACAAACCTCCGAGCAGTACTTC. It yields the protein CASRLQGIQTSEQYF.

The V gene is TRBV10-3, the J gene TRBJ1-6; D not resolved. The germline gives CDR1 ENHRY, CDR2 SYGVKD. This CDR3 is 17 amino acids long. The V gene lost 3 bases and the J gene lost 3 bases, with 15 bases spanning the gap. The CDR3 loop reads CAISDPTPSFYNSPLHF. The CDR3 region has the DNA TGTGCCATCAGTGACCCGACACCAAGCTTCTATAATTCACCCCTCCACTTT.

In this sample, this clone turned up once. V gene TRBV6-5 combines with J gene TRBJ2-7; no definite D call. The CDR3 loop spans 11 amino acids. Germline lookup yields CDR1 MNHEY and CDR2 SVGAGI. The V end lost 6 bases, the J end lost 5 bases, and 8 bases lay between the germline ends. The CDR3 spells CASSSLDEQYF. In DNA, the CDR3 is TGTGCCAGCAGCTCCCTGGACGAGCAGTACTTC.

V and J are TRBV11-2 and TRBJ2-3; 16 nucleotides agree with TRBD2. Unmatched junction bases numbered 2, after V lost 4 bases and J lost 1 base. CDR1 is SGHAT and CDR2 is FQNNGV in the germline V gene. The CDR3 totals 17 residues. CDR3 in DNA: TGTGCCAGCAGCTCCGGGACTAGCGGGGGGGGCACAGATACGCAGTATTTT. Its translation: CASSSGTSGGGTDTQYF. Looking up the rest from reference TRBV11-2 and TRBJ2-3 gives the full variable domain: EAGVAQSPRYKIIEKRQSVAFWCNPISGHATLYWYQQILGQGPKLLIQFQNNGVVDDSQLPKDRFSAERLKGVDSTLKIQPAKLEDSAVYLCASSSGTSGGGTDTQYFGPGTRLTVL.

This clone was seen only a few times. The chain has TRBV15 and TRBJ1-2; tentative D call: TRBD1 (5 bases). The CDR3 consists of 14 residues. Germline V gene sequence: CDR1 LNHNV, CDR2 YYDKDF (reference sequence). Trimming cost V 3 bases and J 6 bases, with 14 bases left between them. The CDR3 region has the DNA TGTGCCACCAGCAGCAGGGTATCGGGTGATGGCTACACCTTC. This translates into CATSSRVSGDGYTF.

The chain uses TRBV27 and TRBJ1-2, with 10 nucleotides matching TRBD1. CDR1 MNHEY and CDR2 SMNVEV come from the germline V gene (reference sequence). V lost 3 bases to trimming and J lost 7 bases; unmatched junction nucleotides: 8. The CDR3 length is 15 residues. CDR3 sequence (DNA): TGTGCCAGCAGTTTGAGCGGACAGGGGGTTTTTGGCTACACCTTC. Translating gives CASSLSGQGVFGYTF.

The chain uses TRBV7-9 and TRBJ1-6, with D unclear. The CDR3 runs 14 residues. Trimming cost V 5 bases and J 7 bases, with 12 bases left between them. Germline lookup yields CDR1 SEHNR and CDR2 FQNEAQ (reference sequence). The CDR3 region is CASSTGPANSPLHF. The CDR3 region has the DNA TGTGCCAGCAGCACTGGGCCAGCCAATTCACCCCTCCACTTT.

The CDR3 protein is CASRAGGNGYTF. The CDR3 DNA reads TGTGCCAGCAGAGCAGGGGGAAATGGCTACACCTTC. The chain is built from TRBV2 and TRBJ1-2, with 7 bases that match TRBD1. Germline-derived CDR1 and CDR2 are SNHLY and FYNNEI. Unmatched junction bases numbered 4, after V lost 6 bases and J lost 6 bases. The CDR3 length is 12 residues.

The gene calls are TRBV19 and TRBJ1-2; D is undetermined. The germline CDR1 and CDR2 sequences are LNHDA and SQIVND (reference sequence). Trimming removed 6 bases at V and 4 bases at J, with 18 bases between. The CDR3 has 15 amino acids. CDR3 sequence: CASRDAPTVAYGYTF. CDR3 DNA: TGTGCCAGTAGGGACGCCCCAACTGTGGCCTATGGCTACACCTTC. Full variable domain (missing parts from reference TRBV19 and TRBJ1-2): DGGITQSPKYLFRKEGQNVTLSCEQNLNHDAMYWYRQDPGQGLRLIYYSQIVNDFQKGDIAEGYSVSREKKESFPLTVTSAQKNPTAFYLCASRDAPTVAYGYTFGSGTRLTVV.

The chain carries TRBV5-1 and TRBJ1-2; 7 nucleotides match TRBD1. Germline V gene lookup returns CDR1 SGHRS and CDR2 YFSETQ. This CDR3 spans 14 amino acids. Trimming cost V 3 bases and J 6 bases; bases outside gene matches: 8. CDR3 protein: CASSSAGGGNGYTF. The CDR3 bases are TGCGCCAGCAGCTCGGCAGGGGGTGGAAATGGCTACACCTTC.

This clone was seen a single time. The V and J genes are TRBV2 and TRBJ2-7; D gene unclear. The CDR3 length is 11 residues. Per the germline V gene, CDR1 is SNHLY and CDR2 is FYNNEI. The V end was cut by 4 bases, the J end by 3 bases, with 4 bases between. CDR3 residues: CASSVSYEQYF. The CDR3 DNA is TGTGCCAGCAGTGTTAGCTACGAGCAGTACTTC.

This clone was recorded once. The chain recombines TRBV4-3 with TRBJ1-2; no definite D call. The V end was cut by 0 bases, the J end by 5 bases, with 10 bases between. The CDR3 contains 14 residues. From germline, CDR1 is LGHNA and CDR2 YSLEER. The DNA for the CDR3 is TGCGCCAGCAGCCAAGATTACCAGGATTATGGCTACACCTTC. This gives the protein CASSQDYQDYGYTF.

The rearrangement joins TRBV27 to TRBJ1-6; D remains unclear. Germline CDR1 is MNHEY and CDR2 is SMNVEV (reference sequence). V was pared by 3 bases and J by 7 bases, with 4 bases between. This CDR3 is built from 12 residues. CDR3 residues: CASSFQNSPLHF. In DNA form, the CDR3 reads TGTGCCAGCAGTTTCCAGAATTCACCCCTCCACTTT.

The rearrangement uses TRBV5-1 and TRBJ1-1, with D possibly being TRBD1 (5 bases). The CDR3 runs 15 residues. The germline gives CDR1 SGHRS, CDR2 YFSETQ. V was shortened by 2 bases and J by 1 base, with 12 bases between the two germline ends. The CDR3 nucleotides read TGCGCCAGCAGCTTCGGGGCAGGGCAGAACACTGAAGCTTTCTTT. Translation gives CASSFGAGQNTEAFF.

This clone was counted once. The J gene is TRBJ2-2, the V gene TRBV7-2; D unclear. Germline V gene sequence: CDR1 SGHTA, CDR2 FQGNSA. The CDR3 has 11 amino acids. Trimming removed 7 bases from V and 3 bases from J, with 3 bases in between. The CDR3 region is CASTHTGELFF. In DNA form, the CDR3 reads TGTGCCAGCACCCACACCGGGGAGCTGTTTTTT.